Presented here are 22 T cell receptor beta chains from one specimen sequenced in a study of OX40 agonist ivuxolimab in advanced cancers. Assay: immunoSEQ multiplex PCR; the TCRdb copy retains only in-frame clones and omits some. The profile shows 100,000 or so clones, approximately 85% of them singletons. Here the sequenced sample was CD4+ or CD8+ T cells sorted from blood, taken in a trial of the OX40 agonist ivuxolimab. These receptors were obtained from an adult with an advanced solid tumor such as melanoma, head and neck, liver or kidney cancer.

The CDR3, as DNA: TGTGCCAGCAGGACGAGAGGCGCGAACACTGAAGCTTTCTTT. Translation gives CASRTRGANTEAFF. The chain links TRBV6-6 to TRBJ1-1; D unresolved. V gave up 6 bases and J gave up 1 base, with 12 bases separating them. The CDR3 consists of 14 residues. Per the germline V gene, CDR1 is MNHNY and CDR2 is SVGAGI (reference sequence).

V is TRBV27 and J is TRBJ1-5; no firm D call. The CDR3 sequence is 14 residues long. The germline V gene has CDR1 MNHEY and CDR2 SMNVEV (reference sequence). V gave up 5 bases and J gave up 7 bases, with 15 bases separating them. The CDR3 sequence is CASSPEGRGQPQHF. CDR3 coding DNA: TGTGCCAGCAGTCCCGAAGGAAGAGGGCAGCCCCAGCATTTT.

The chain employs TRBV12-5 and TRBJ2-5, with D perhaps being TRBD1 or TRBD2 (5 bases each). This CDR3 is 15 amino acids long. CDR1 is LGHNT, CDR2 FRNRAP, per germline. Trimming left V 2 bases short and J 5 bases short, with 15 bases between. The CDR3 reads CASGLIGAGGETQYF. The CDR3 nucleotides read TGTGCTAGTGGTTTGATCGGGGCAGGCGGGGAGACCCAGTACTTC.

The chain employs TRBV7-3 and TRBJ2-1; 8 bases line up with TRBD2. This CDR3 has 12 residues. Unmatched junction bases numbered 4, after V lost 0 bases and J lost 15 bases. CDR1 SGHTA and CDR2 FQGTGA come from the germline V gene. CDR3 nucleotides: TGTGCCAGCAGCTTAACAGCGGGAGCTAGGTTCTTC. Translating it yields CASSLTAGARFF.

This clone has at least ten counts. This sequence joins TRBV13 and TRBJ2-7; D unresolved. V was cut by 3 bases and J by 5 bases, with 11 bases left in between. Germline V lookup: CDR1 PRHDT, CDR2 FYEKMQ (reference sequence). The CDR3 has 13 residues. CDR3 DNA: TGTGCCAGCAGCTTCCTGTCCCGGAACGAGCAGTACTTC. Translating gives CASSFLSRNEQYF.

The rearrangement links TRBV27 to TRBJ2-7; TRBD2 agrees at 7 bases. Trimming took 6 bases from V and 0 from J; bases not matched to a gene: 8. CDR1 and CDR2 (germline): MNHEY, SMNVEV (reference sequence). The CDR3 is 15 residues long. The CDR3 is CASSLGGGSSYEQYF. The CDR3 nucleotides are TGTGCCAGCAGCCTTGGCGGCGGGAGCTCCTACGAGCAGTACTTC.

This clone occurred a few times. V gene TRBV4-2 combines with J gene TRBJ1-5; no definite D call. The germline V and J ends were trimmed by 6 bases and 1 base, with 13 bases remaining between them. CDR1 and CDR2 from the germline V gene are LGHNA and YNFKEQ. This CDR3 contains 15 residues. Here the CDR3 DNA reads TGTGCCAGCAGAGGGAGGCTAGGGAGCAATCAGCCCCAGCATTTT. It specifies CASRGRLGSNQPQHF.

This chain links TRBV5-6 with TRBJ2-1, with 9 bases aligning to TRBD2. The CDR3 has 17 residues. Trimming took 0 bases from V and 4 from J; bases not matched to a gene: 8. Germline V lookup: CDR1 SGHDT, CDR2 YYEEEE. The CDR3 DNA reads as TGTGCCAGCAGCTTGGCCATCAGGAGCGGGAGGTACAATGAGCAGTTCTTC. Its translation: CASSLAIRSGRYNEQFF.

The rearrangement links TRBV4-2 to TRBJ2-7; 9 bases agree with TRBD2. The length of the CDR3 is 15 residues. Germline V CDR1 and CDR2: LGHNA, YNFKEQ. V dropped 0 bases and J dropped 3; count of bases not matched to a gene: 3. The CDR3 loop is CASSQEKREVYEQYF. DNA for the CDR3: TGTGCCAGCAGCCAAGAGAAGCGGGAGGTCTACGAGCAGTACTTC.

The chain employs TRBV6-5 and TRBJ1-1; tentatively, D is TRBD1 (5 bases). The V end lost 4 bases, the J end lost 5 bases, and 11 bases lay between the germline ends. The CDR3 runs 13 residues. Germline CDR1 and CDR2: MNHEY and SVGAGI. This CDR3 reads CASSSGQKTEAFF. CDR3 bases: TGTGCCAGCAGTTCCGGACAAAAGACTGAAGCTTTCTTT.

This clone is a singleton in its sample. V is TRBV5-1 and J is TRBJ1-2; a possible D gene is TRBD1 (6 bases). V was cut by 5 bases and J by 9 bases, with 11 bases left in between. The CDR3 runs to 11 residues. CDR1 is SGHRS and CDR2 is YFSETQ in the germline V gene. CDR3 amino acids: CASRRDTSYTF. CDR3 in DNA: TGCGCCAGCAGGCGGGACACCAGCTACACCTTC.

The chain employs TRBV7-9 and TRBJ2-3, with 8 bases fitting TRBD2. Germline CDR1 is SEHNR and CDR2 is FQNEAQ (reference sequence). The ends lost 5 bases at V and 1 base at J; junction bases unmatched: 8. The CDR3 consists of 16 residues. CDR3 DNA sequence: TGTGCCAGCAGCGAAATCCCAGCGGGAGGCACAGATACGCAGTATTTT. As protein: CASSEIPAGGTDTQYF.

The chain uses TRBV30 and TRBJ2-3; D not resolved. This CDR3 comprises 13 residues. Germline CDR1 GTSNPN, CDR2 SVGIG (reference sequence). V lost 4 bases and J lost 1, with 9 bases in between. The CDR3, as DNA: TGTGCCTGGACCCCAATCCGCACAGATACGCAGTATTTT. It codes for CAWTPIRTDTQYF. The full variable domain, completed using reference TRBV30 and TRBJ2-3, is SQTIHQWPATLVQPVGSPLSLECTVEGTSNPNLYWYRQAAGRGLQLLFYSVGIGQISSEVPQNLSASRPQDRQFILSSKKLLLSDSGFYLCAWTPIRTDTQYFGPGTRLTVL.

Comments on this clone: This CDR3 is also generated by other DNA sequences in the sample. The chain combines TRBV6-5 with TRBJ2-1, with no clear D. Germline CDR1 reads MNHEY; CDR2 reads SVGAGI. There are 11 residues in the CDR3. V shed 3 bases and J shed 6 bases, with 3 bases lying between them. CDR3 nucleotide sequence: TGTGCCAGCAGTTATAGCAATGAGCAGTTCTTC. This codes for CASSYSNEQFF.

The rearrangement links TRBV6-5 to TRBJ1-1, with a weak D call TRBD1 (5 bases). Deletions cut 6 bases from V and 6 bases from J, with 14 bases between. The V gene's germline CDR1 is MNHEY and CDR2 SVGAGI. The CDR3 is 13 amino acids. The CDR3 sequence: CASSPSGKPEAFF. DNA for the CDR3: TGTGCCAGCAGCCCCTCAGGGAAGCCTGAAGCTTTCTTT.

The rearrangement uses TRBV11-2 and TRBJ2-7, with D unclear. With 3 bases removed from V and 6 bases from J, the gap between germline ends came to 9 bases. CDR3 length: 12 residues. Germline CDR1 and CDR2: SGHAT and FQNNGV. CDR3 DNA: TGTGCCAGCAGCTTTCTAGGCTCCGAGCAGTACTTC. It is translated as CASSFLGSEQYF.

J is TRBJ2-1 and V is TRBV9, with D uncertain. The CDR3 has 16 amino acids. Trimming pared 2 bases from V and 6 bases from J, leaving 18 bases between. Germline V lookup: CDR1 SGDLS, CDR2 YYNGEE. The DNA of the CDR3 is TGTGCCAGCAGCGTCCGAAGGCTCAGTTTACTCAATGAGCAGTTCTTC. This encodes CASSVRRLSLLNEQFF.

The chain employs TRBV7-9 and TRBJ1-1; tentatively, D is TRBD1 (6 bases). Deletions cut 4 bases from V and 1 base from J, with 10 bases between. The CDR3 has 14 amino acids. Germline loops: CDR1 SEHNR, CDR2 FQNEAQ (reference sequence). DNA of the CDR3: TGTGCCAGCAGCTCCAAGGGGGAGAACACTGAAGCTTTCTTT. This gives the protein CASSSKGENTEAFF.

This chain uses TRBV7-8 with TRBJ1-5; D is perhaps TRBD1 (5 bases). Germline loops: CDR1 SGHVS, CDR2 FQNEAQ. The CDR3 loop spans 16 amino acids. V lost 5 bases and J lost 5, with 19 bases in between. Here the CDR3 reads CASSLKGWGLDQPQHF. CDR3 nucleotide sequence: TGTGCCAGCAGCCTAAAGGGGTGGGGTTTAGATCAGCCCCAGCATTTT. Complete variable domain (other parts from reference TRBV7-8 and TRBJ1-5): GAGVSQSPRYKVAKRGQDVALRCDPISGHVSLFWYQQALGQGPEFLTYFQNEAQLDKSGLPSDRFFAERPEGSVSTLKIQRTQQEDSAVYLCASSLKGWGLDQPQHFGDGTRLSIL.

This clone was detected a few times. V usage is TRBV28 and J usage is TRBJ2-7; D gene ambiguous. The CDR3 is 13 residues long. V lost 7 bases and J 3 bases, leaving 13 bases between the germline ends. The germline CDR1 and CDR2 sequences are MDHEN and SYDVKM. The CDR3 DNA is TGTGCCAGCAAGCCTACCCACTACTACGAGCAGTACTTC. It translates to CASKPTHYYEQYF.

The V gene is TRBV18, the J gene TRBJ1-5; D is perhaps TRBD1 (5 bases). Trimming removed 3 bases from V and 5 bases from J, with 20 bases in between. The germline V gene encodes CDR1 KGHSH and CDR2 LQKENI. This CDR3 spans 17 amino acids. This chain's CDR3 is CASSPFFRAREDQPQHF. The DNA of the CDR3 is TGTGCCAGCTCACCGTTTTTCAGGGCGAGAGAGGATCAGCCCCAGCATTTT.

This clone was observed a single time. The rearrangement joins TRBV11-2 to TRBJ2-2; D unresolved. Germline assignment: CDR1 SGHAT and CDR2 FQNNGV. Trimming cost V 3 bases and J 0 bases, with 8 bases left between them. The CDR3 runs to 15 residues. CDR3 sequence: CASSFWTANTGELFF. The CDR3 DNA reads as TGTGCCAGCAGCTTCTGGACGGCGAACACCGGGGAGCTGTTTTTT.